This paragraph reports one T cell receptor (beta chain). Its antigen is undetermined. The entry originates in a study of shared clonotypes between healthy human individuals. CD45RO-negative, CCR7-positively selected cells formed the naive CD8 fraction, excluding terminally differentiated effector memory CD45RA+ cells. Trimming stripped 3 bases from V and 3 bases from J, with 8 bases between. CDR1 and CDR2 (germline): LGHNA, YNFKEQ. The CDR3 consists of 13 residues. The study's findings and limits: The sharing of approximately 5.1% of naive CD4 clonotypes was seen across a handful of donors. The represented genetic and exposure-history diversity was limited by the small number of donors.

Data came from immunoSEQ multiplex PCR; TCRdb stores just in-frame clones and leaves some out. The table shows around 610,000 clones, with about 96% occurring only once. Material: naive CD8+ T cells sorted from blood. V is TRBV4-2 and J is TRBJ1-1; D not certain. This receptor was taken from a woman in her 30s in good health. In DNA, the CDR3 is TGTGCCAGCAGCCAGCCCCCGGACACTGAAGCTTTCTTT. The encoded protein is CASSQPPDTEAFF.